This T cell receptor (beta chain) was captured in a study of glioma-infiltrating T cells after dendritic cell vaccination. Generated by immunoSEQ multiplex PCR, the TCRdb table keeps only in-frame clones and is missing some. The data show under 100,000 clones, approximately 81% seen once. V gave up 5 bases and J gave up 4 bases, with 12 bases separating them. Germline CDR1 and CDR2: SGHNT and YYREEE (reference sequence). This CDR3 spans 13 amino acids. The chain has TRBV5-4 and TRBJ1-2; D is ambiguous. Sequencing was performed on blood, taken before dendritic cell vaccination. The sequence came from a human donor with glioblastoma. CDR3 in amino acids: CASRLRESYGYTF. CDR3 coding DNA: TGTGCCAGCAGATTGCGGGAGTCCTATGGCTACACCTTC.